One and the same sample provided the 8 T cell receptor beta chains below, sequenced in a study of PD-1 blockade in classical Hodgkin lymphoma. TCRdb keeps only in-frame clones here, not all; method: immunoSEQ multiplex PCR. This table holds 25,000 to 35,000 clones, 70% to 85% found once. Documented time point: cycle 4 day 1 (C4D1), after more than 5 weeks of nivolumab. Every patient relapsed after autologous stem cell transplantation, and brentuximab vedotin exposure varied. Out of thawed PBMCs, magnetic negative selection purified CD4+ T cells. The sample here was CD4+ T cells from blood, taken before the fourth cycle of nivolumab. These receptors were obtained from a human donor with classical Hodgkin lymphoma.

This chain connects TRBV10-1 to TRBJ1-2; 7 bases agree with TRBD1. Looked up from germline, CDR1 is WNHNN and CDR2 is SYGVQD (reference sequence). The CDR3 totals 14 residues. With 2 bases clipped from V and 4 bases from J, the junction kept 4 bases outside the gene matches. The CDR3, as DNA: TGCGCCAGCAGTGAGCCCGGGACAGTCTATGGCTACACCTTC. It specifies CASSEPGTVYGYTF.

The CDR3 protein is CASSEEGPYGYTF. CDR3 in DNA: TGTGCCAGCAGTGAAGAGGGCCCCTATGGCTACACCTTC. The chain is built from TRBV6-1 and TRBJ1-2; unclear D gene. Trimming shortened V by 1 base and J by 4 bases, and 7 bases separated the two germline ends. Looked up from germline, CDR1 is MNHNS and CDR2 is SASEGT. The CDR3 is 13 residues long.

The rearrangement joins TRBV6-6 to TRBJ1-3, with a weak D call TRBD1 (5 bases). This CDR3 has 14 residues. The V gene lost 7 bases and the J gene lost 0 bases, with 10 bases spanning the gap. CDR1 is MNHNY and CDR2 is SVGAGI in the germline V gene (reference sequence). For the CDR3, the DNA is TGTGCCAGCAAAGGGGCGAACTCTGGAAACACCATATATTTT. Its protein product is CASKGANSGNTIYF.

The sample holds a few counts of this clone. V and J are TRBV10-2 and TRBJ2-2; D unresolved. Germline CDR1 and CDR2: WSHSY and SAAADI. Between the trimmed V and J ends, which lost 3 bases and 6 bases, there was a span of 11 bases. The CDR3 loop spans 14 amino acids. CDR3 DNA: TGCGCCAGCAGTGATAGGACGGCAGCCGGGGAGCTGTTTTTT. Its protein is CASSDRTAAGELFF.

This clone was counted only a few times. The chain has TRBV19 and TRBJ1-2, with 7 bases lining up with TRBD1. V lost 6 bases, J lost 5 bases, and 6 bases stayed unmatched. Germline V gene data show CDR1 as LNHDA and CDR2 as SQIVND (reference sequence). The CDR3 covers 13 residues. The CDR3 sequence is CASRRQGLYGYTF. The CDR3 DNA is TGTGCCAGTAGGAGACAGGGCCTATATGGCTACACCTTC.

This clone has more than one count but fewer than ten. V usage is TRBV9 and J usage is TRBJ1-6; D is ambiguous. The V gene lost 2 bases and the J gene lost 6 bases, with 12 bases spanning the gap. Germline V lookup: CDR1 SGDLS, CDR2 YYNGEE. The length of the CDR3 is 15 residues. This CDR3 reads CASSVSVLANSPLHF. Written as DNA, the CDR3 is TGTGCCAGCAGCGTTTCGGTGCTCGCTAATTCACCCCTCCACTTT.

The chain links TRBV4-3 to TRBJ1-3; a weak D match, TRBD1 (6 bases). This CDR3 is built from 16 residues. Deletions cut 0 bases from V and 0 bases from J, with 9 bases between. Germline CDR1 is LGHNA and CDR2 is YSLEER. The CDR3 here is CASSQEKQGSGNTIYF. In nucleotides, the CDR3 is TGCGCCAGCAGCCAAGAAAAACAGGGCTCTGGAAACACCATATATTTT.

The gene calls are TRBV2 and TRBJ1-4, with D possibly being TRBD1 (5 bases). The V gene's germline CDR1 is SNHLY and CDR2 FYNNEI. Trimming took 8 bases from V and 7 from J, leaving 14 bases between them. The CDR3 loop spans 13 amino acids. DNA for the CDR3: TGTGCCAGCGGCCAGGGCCACATTGAAAAACTGTTTTTT. Translating gives CASGQGHIEKLFF.